This T cell receptor beta chain emerged from a study of shared clonotypes between healthy human individuals. About the study: CD4 naive cells filled three plates per donor, CD4 memory three, CD8 naive two and CD8 memory one.

A word on this clone: Distinct nucleotide sequences in the sample also encode this CDR3.

Trimming pared 3 bases from V and 1 base from J, leaving 5 bases between. The CDR3 contains 13 residues. The germline CDR1 and CDR2 sequences are MNHEY and SVGAGI. Generated by immunoSEQ multiplex PCR, the TCRdb table keeps only in-frame clones and is missing some. The sample has 1,400,000 or so clones, just under 99% seen once. It was into CD45RA+ naive and CD45RA-negative memory subsets that the CD4+ cells were split. This TCR derives from a man in his thirties or forties in good health. The J gene is TRBJ2-3, the V gene TRBV6-5; D unresolved. Sequencing was performed on naive CD4+ T cells sorted from blood. Subset reported: CD45RA+ positively selected. In DNA, the CDR3 is TGTGCCAGCAGTTATGGGGGCACAGATACGCAGTATTTT. This sequence encodes CASSYGGTDTQYF.